This T cell receptor (beta chain) was retrieved from a study of identical twins' blood T cells. A word on this clonotype: The antigen remains unidentified. The junction shows a germline mismatch at one end, possibly a read error.

CDR1 and CDR2 (germline): SGHRS, YFSETQ. The CDR3 runs 15 residues. Whole-study findings and limits: Mainly, cloneset size products determined shared clonotypes, twins included.

Both ends of each TCR cDNA library bore sample-specific barcodes. TCRdb called the 5' RACE reads again in MiXCR, with one record for every CDR3 protein. The data contain a few hundred thousand distinct CDR3 sequences, about 28% of them singletons. The donors were healthy female monozygous twins, three pairs in total. The sample was PBMCs. The receptor comes from a woman between 18 and 50 years old in good health. The chain is built from TRBV5-1 and TRBJ2-7; tentatively, D is TRBD1 (6 bases). CDR3 DNA sequence: TGCGCCAGCAGCCGAACAGGGTTCACGTCCTACGGGCAGTACTTC. Amino acid sequence: CASSRTGFTSYGQYF.